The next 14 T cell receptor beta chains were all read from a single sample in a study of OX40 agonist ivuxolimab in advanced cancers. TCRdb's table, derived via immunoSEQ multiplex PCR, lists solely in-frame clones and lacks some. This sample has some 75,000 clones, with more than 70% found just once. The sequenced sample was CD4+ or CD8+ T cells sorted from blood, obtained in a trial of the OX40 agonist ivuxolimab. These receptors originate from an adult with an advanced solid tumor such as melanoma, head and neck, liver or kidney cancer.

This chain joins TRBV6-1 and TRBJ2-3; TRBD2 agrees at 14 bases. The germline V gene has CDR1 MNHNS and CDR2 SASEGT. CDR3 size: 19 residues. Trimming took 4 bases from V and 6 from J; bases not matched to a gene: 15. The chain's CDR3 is CASSGEIGLAGGGADTQYF. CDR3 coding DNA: TGTGCCAGCAGTGGCGAAATCGGACTAGCGGGAGGCGGGGCGGATACGCAGTATTTT.

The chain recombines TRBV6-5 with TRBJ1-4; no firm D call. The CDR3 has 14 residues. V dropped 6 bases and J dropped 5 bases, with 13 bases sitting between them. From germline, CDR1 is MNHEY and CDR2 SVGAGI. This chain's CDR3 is CASRLGVANEKLFF. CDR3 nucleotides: TGTGCCAGCAGACTGGGAGTCGCCAATGAAAAACTGTTTTTT.

The CDR3 protein is CASSLGLAGGPLNEQFF. CDR3 DNA: TGTGCCAGCAGCTTAGGGCTGGCGGGGGGGCCTCTCAATGAGCAGTTCTTC. The chain couples TRBV7-2 to TRBJ2-1; 9 nucleotides agree with TRBD2. The CDR3 runs 17 residues. V trimming: 1 base; J trimming: 6 bases; junction bases outside the gene matches: 10. From germline, CDR1 is SGHTA and CDR2 FQGNSA.

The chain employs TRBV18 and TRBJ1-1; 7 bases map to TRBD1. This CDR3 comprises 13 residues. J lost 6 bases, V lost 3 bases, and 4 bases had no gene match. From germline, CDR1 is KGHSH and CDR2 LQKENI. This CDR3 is CASSPLGTAEAFF. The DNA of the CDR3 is TGTGCCAGCTCACCCCTCGGGACAGCTGAAGCTTTCTTT.

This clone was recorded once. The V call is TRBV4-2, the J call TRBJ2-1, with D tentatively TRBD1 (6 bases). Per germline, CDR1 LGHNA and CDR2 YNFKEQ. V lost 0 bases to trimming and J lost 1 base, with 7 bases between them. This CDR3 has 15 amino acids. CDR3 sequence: CASSQDTGSYNEQFF. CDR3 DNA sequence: TGTGCCAGCAGCCAAGATACAGGGTCCTACAATGAGCAGTTCTTC.

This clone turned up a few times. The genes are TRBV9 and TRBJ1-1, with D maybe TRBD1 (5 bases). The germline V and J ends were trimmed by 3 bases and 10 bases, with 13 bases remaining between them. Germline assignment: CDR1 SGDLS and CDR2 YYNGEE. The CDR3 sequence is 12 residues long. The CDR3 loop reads CASSGQGSGAFF. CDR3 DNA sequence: TGTGCCAGCAGCGGTCAGGGTTCGGGAGCTTTCTTT.

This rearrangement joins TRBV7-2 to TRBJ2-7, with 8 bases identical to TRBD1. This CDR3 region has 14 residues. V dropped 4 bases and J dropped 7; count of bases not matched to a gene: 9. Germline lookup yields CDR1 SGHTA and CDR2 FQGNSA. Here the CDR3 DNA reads TGTGCCAGCAGCTCTAACCAGGGGGCGCGGGAGCAGTACTTC. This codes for CASSSNQGAREQYF.

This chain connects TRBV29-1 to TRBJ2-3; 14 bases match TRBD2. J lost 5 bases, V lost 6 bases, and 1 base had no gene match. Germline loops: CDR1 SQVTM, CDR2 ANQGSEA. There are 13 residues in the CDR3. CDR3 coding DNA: TGCAGCGTGACTAGCGGGGGGGGAGATACGCAGTATTTT. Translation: CSVTSGGGDTQYF.

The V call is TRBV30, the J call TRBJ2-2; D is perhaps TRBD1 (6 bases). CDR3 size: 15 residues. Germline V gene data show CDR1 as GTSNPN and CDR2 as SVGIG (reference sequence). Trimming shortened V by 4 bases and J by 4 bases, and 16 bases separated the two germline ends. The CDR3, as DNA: TGTGCCTGGATAGGCCGACAGGACCTCACCGGGGAGCTGTTTTTT. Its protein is CAWIGRQDLTGELFF.

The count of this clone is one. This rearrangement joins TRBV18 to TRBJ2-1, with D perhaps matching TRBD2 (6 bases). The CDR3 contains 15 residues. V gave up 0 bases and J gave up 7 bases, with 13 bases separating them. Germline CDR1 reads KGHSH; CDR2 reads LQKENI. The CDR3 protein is CASSPPTSSGNEQFF. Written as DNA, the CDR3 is TGTGCCAGCTCACCACCGACATCAAGCGGGAATGAGCAGTTCTTC.

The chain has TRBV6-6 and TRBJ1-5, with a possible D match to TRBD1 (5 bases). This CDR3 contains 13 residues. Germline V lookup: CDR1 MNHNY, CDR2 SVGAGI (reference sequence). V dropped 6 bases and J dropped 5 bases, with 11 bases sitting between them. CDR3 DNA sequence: TGTGCCAGCAGCTCGGGGCCCTATCAGCCCCAGCATTTT. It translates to CASSSGPYQPQHF.

The CDR3: CAWSKQGGYTF. The CDR3, as DNA: TGTGCCTGGAGTAAACAGGGCGGCTACACCTTC. The rearrangement links TRBV30 to TRBJ1-2; D may be TRBD1 (6 bases). Trimming took off 2 bases at V and 8 bases at J, with 9 bases between the two ends. Germline V gene sequence: CDR1 GTSNPN, CDR2 SVGIG (reference sequence). The CDR3 is 11 residues long.

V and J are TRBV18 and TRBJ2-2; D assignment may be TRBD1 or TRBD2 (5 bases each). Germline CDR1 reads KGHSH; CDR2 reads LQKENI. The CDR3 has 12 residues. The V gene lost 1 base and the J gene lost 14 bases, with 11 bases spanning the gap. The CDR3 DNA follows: TGTGCCAGCTCACCACAGGGGACCGATCTGTTTTTT. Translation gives CASSPQGTDLFF.

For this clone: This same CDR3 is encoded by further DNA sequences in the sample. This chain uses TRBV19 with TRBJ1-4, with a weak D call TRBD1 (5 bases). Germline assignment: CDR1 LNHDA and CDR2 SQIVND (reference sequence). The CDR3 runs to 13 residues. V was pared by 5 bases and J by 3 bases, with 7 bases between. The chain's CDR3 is CASSGAANEKLFF. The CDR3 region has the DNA TGTGCCAGTAGTGGGGCAGCTAATGAAAAACTGTTTTTT.